This entry lists 32 T cell receptor beta chains sequenced from one sample in a study of T-cell memory formation after mild COVID-19. TCRdb re-called the 5' RACE reads through MiXCR, storing one row per CDR3 protein. Here the sample spans more than 250,000 distinct CDR3 sequences, 16% being singletons. The sample comprised PBMCs or a T cell subset sorted from them (not recorded which). These receptors were obtained from a man aged 18 to 29 who had mild COVID-19 (a few samples of this study predate the infection). Cell type and time point are not known.

This clonotype showed up just once. A junction end diverges from the germline sequence, so it may reflect a read error. J is TRBJ2-7 and V is TRBV18, with D tentatively TRBD2 (5 bases). Germline CDR1 KGHSH, CDR2 LQKENI. This CDR3 spans 14 amino acids. The chain's CDR3 is CDSSPGPDYYEQYF. The CDR3 DNA is TGTGACAGCTCACCTGGCCCAGACTACTACGAGCAGTACTTC.

This clonotype was seen a handful of times. This chain joins TRBV5-1 and TRBJ1-1; 7 nucleotides agree with TRBD1. Trimming took 0 bases from V and 8 from J; bases not matched to a gene: 4. CDR1 is SGHRS, CDR2 YFSETQ, per germline. The CDR3 length is 13 residues. CDR3 DNA: TGCGCCAGCAGCTTGGCCGGGACAGACGAAGCTTTCTTT. Translation: CASSLAGTDEAFF.

This chain connects TRBV7-2 to TRBJ1-1; 12 bases line up with TRBD1. This CDR3 region has 17 residues. The germline V gene has CDR1 SGHTA and CDR2 FQGNSA. The junction had 11 bases not matched to a gene; V was cut back by 4 bases and J by 5 bases. Here the CDR3 reads CASSWEIGTGGRTEAFF. CDR3 bases: TGTGCCAGCAGCTGGGAGATCGGGACAGGGGGCAGGACTGAAGCTTTCTTT.

The sample holds many counts of this clonotype. This rearrangement joins TRBV3-1 to TRBJ1-3; unclear D gene. V lost 4 bases and J lost 0, with 7 bases in between. The CDR3 totals 14 residues. CDR1 and CDR2 from the germline V gene are LGHDT and YNNKEL (reference sequence). CDR3 loop: CASSPGSSGNTIYF. In DNA, the CDR3 is TGTGCCAGCAGCCCGGGGAGCTCTGGAAACACCATATATTTT.

The J gene is TRBJ1-2, the V gene TRBV7-3; no definite D call. Trimming left V 4 bases short and J 7 bases short, with 16 bases between. Germline assignment: CDR1 SGHTA and CDR2 FQGTGA. The CDR3 has 14 residues. This CDR3 is CASSSEGGTGGYTF. CDR3 DNA sequence: TGTGCCAGCAGCTCCGAGGGCGGTACCGGTGGCTACACCTTC. The variable domain in full, with the rest retrieved from reference TRBV7-3 and TRBJ1-2, is GAGVSQTPSNKVTEKGKYVELRCDPISGHTALYWYRQSLGQGPEFLIYFQGTGAADDSGLPNDRFFAVRPEGSVSTLKIQRTERGDSAVYLCASSSEGGTGGYTFGSGTRLTVV.

The chain joins TRBV6-1 to TRBJ2-7; maybe TRBD2 (5 bases). V gave up 5 bases and J gave up 3 bases, with 17 bases separating them. There are 15 residues in the CDR3. The V gene's germline CDR1 is MNHNS and CDR2 SASEGT. This chain's CDR3 is CASSWTPGLYYEQYF. In nucleotides, the CDR3 is TGTGCCAGCAGTTGGACGCCGGGGTTGTACTACGAGCAGTACTTC.

CDR3 DNA sequence: TGTGCCAGCAGTTCCGGGACTTCCTACGAGCAGTACGTC. Residues: CASSSGTSYEQYV. The chain combines TRBV12-3 or TRBV12-4 with TRBJ2-7; TRBD2 is a possible D gene (6 bases). The length of the CDR3 is 13 residues. V lost 4 bases and J 1 base, leaving 8 bases between the germline ends.

This clonotype was detected ten times or more. V usage is TRBV20-1 and J usage is TRBJ2-5; D may be TRBD1 or TRBD2 (5 bases each). V was cut by 5 bases and J by 0 bases, with 10 bases left in between. The CDR3 runs 13 residues. Germline-derived CDR1 and CDR2 are DFQATT and SNEGSKA (reference sequence). The chain's CDR3 is CSALGEYQETQYF. In nucleotides, the CDR3 is TGCAGTGCTCTGGGGGAATACCAAGAGACCCAGTACTTC.

This chain uses TRBV25-1 with TRBJ2-3; maybe TRBD1 (5 bases). Germline V CDR1 and CDR2: MGHDK, SYGVNS. The CDR3 extends over 15 amino acids. V was clipped by 1 base and J by 6 bases, with 14 bases between them. CDR3 loop: CASSEFGQGSDTQYF. The CDR3 nucleotides read TGTGCCAGCAGTGAATTTGGCCAGGGCAGCGATACGCAGTATTTT.

There are many counts of this clonotype. This chain joins TRBV5-6 and TRBJ1-2, with no clear D. With 1 base removed from V and 2 bases from J, the gap between germline ends came to 9 bases. Germline lookup yields CDR1 SGHDT and CDR2 YYEEEE. The CDR3 consists of 14 residues. As DNA, the CDR3 is TGTGCCAGCAGCTTGCCGGAAGAAAACTATGGCTACACCTTC. Its translation is CASSLPEENYGYTF.

This clonotype was picked up a small number of times. The chain recombines TRBV2 with TRBJ2-3, with 9 positions matching TRBD1. Germline CDR1 and CDR2: SNHLY and FYNNEI. Trimming took 4 bases from V and 8 from J; bases not matched to a gene: 7. The CDR3 covers 14 residues. The CDR3 spells CASSVDRGKVTQYF. CDR3 coding DNA: TGTGCCAGCAGTGTTGACAGGGGGAAGGTTACGCAGTATTTT.

The rearrangement joins TRBV12-3 or TRBV12-4 to TRBJ2-3; 7 positions match TRBD1. The CDR3 spans 13 residues. V dropped 6 bases and J dropped 2; count of bases not matched to a gene: 2. The CDR3 DNA is TGTGCCAGCAGGGGACAGAACACAGATACGCAGTATTTT. Its translation is CASRGQNTDTQYF.

The V and J genes are TRBV5-1 and TRBJ2-7; 7 bases agree with TRBD1. The CDR3 sequence is 15 residues long. J gave up 2 bases and V 0 bases, and 5 bases lay outside the gene matches. Germline lookup yields CDR1 SGHRS and CDR2 YFSETQ. The CDR3 reads CASSLEGAPPYEQYV. The CDR3 DNA sequence: TGCGCCAGCAGCTTGGAGGGGGCGCCCCCCTACGAGCAGTACGTC.

There are many counts of this clonotype. The chain is built from TRBV6-1 and TRBJ2-3; TRBD2 matches at 8 bases. This CDR3 spans 15 amino acids. From germline, CDR1 is MNHNS and CDR2 SASEGT. The ends lost 4 bases at V and 4 bases at J; junction bases unmatched: 7. The CDR3 sequence: CASSVRGADADTQYF. The DNA of the CDR3 is TGTGCCAGCAGTGTGCGGGGGGCGGATGCAGATACGCAGTATTTT.

This clonotype was picked up a small number of times. The chain combines TRBV5-1 with TRBJ1-4; possibly TRBD1 for D (5 bases). The CDR3 consists of 14 residues. The V gene lost 1 base and the J gene lost 7 bases, with 11 bases spanning the gap. CDR1 and CDR2 from the germline V gene are SGHRS and YFSETQ. Here the CDR3 reads CASSLSGGFEKLFF. DNA of the CDR3: TGCGCCAGCAGCTTGTCTGGGGGTTTTGAAAAACTGTTTTTT. Full variable domain (outside the CDR3, taken from reference TRBV5-1 and TRBJ1-4): KAGVTQTPRYLIKTRGQQVTLSCSPISGHRSVSWYQQTPGQGLQFLFEYFSETQRNKGNFPGRFSGRQFSNSRSEMNVSTLELGDSALYLCASSLSGGFEKLFFGSGTQLSVL.

V usage is TRBV11-2 and J usage is TRBJ2-1, with 9 bases lining up with TRBD2. This CDR3 comprises 19 residues. Trimming took 3 bases from V and 0 from J; bases not matched to a gene: 12. CDR1 and CDR2 from the germline V gene are SGHAT and FQNNGV. CDR3 DNA sequence: TGTGCCAGCAGCTTTTGGGGTAGCGGGGGTCCTCGCTCCTACAATGAGCAGTTCTTC. Its translation is CASSFWGSGGPRSYNEQFF.

This clonotype was seen a few times. This chain links TRBV7-2 with TRBJ2-6; D is ambiguous. The germline V gene encodes CDR1 SGHTA and CDR2 FQGNSA. V shed 2 bases and J shed 0 bases, with 8 bases lying between them. This CDR3 region has 16 residues. As DNA, the CDR3 is TGTGCCAGCAGCTTAAGGGTCAGCTCTGGGGCCAACGTCCTGACTTTC. Its protein is CASSLRVSSGANVLTF.

The table lists this clonotype with a few counts. The J gene is TRBJ2-5, the V gene TRBV27; D possibly uses TRBD1 or TRBD2 (6 bases each). The CDR3 has 15 residues. The germline gives CDR1 MNHEY, CDR2 SMNVEV (reference sequence). The ends were cut back, 4 bases at V and 2 bases at J, with 14 bases in the middle. CDR3 sequence (DNA): TGTGCCAGCAGTTGGGCCGGGGGCCGACAAGAGACCCAGTACTTC. Residues: CASSWAGGRQETQYF.

V and J are TRBV7-9 and TRBJ2-7; D is undetermined. Germline CDR1 is SEHNR and CDR2 is FQNEAQ (reference sequence). This CDR3 spans 12 amino acids. V lost 5 bases, J lost 3 bases, and 8 bases lay in between. The DNA of the CDR3 is TGTGCCAGCAGCCGATCCGACTACGAGCAGTACTTC. Encoded protein: CASSRSDYEQYF.

This clonotype was counted between two and nine times. This chain joins TRBV7-2 and TRBJ1-4; 7 nucleotides line up with TRBD1. Looked up from germline, CDR1 is SGHTA and CDR2 is FQGNSA. The V segment lost 2 bases and the J segment 3 bases; nucleotides outside the gene matches: 3. This CDR3 contains 15 residues. CDR3 loop: CASSLNRGSNEKLFF. The CDR3 coding sequence is TGTGCCAGCAGCTTAAACAGGGGCTCTAATGAAAAACTGTTTTTT.

This clonotype was detected a few times. This CDR3 reads CASAAGAGQPQHF. The CDR3 DNA reads TGTGCCAGCGCAGCGGGGGCGGGTCAGCCCCAGCATTTT. This sequence joins TRBV7-2 and TRBJ1-5; a weak D match, TRBD1 (6 bases). The CDR3 runs 13 residues. The V gene's germline CDR1 is SGHTA and CDR2 FQGNSA. V lost 8 bases, J lost 6 bases, and 14 bases lay in between. Using reference TRBV7-2 and TRBJ1-5 for the parts outside the CDR3, the full variable domain is GAGVSQSPSNKVTEKGKDVELRCDPISGHTALYWYRQSLGQGLEFLIYFQGNSAPDKSGLPSDRFSAERTGGSVSTLTIQRTQQEDSAVYLCASAAGAGQPQHFGDGTRLSIL.

This clonotype turned up a few times. V is TRBV6-6 and J is TRBJ1-6; 8 bases are a match to TRBD1. Trimming at V came to 7 bases and at J to 6 bases, leaving 5 bases not matched to a gene. Germline V lookup: CDR1 MNHNY, CDR2 SVGAGI (reference sequence). The CDR3 runs to 14 residues. This CDR3 reads CASTDDRGNSPLHF. The CDR3 DNA reads as TGTGCCAGCACCGATGACAGGGGTAATTCACCCCTCCACTTT.

The V gene is TRBV5-1, the J gene TRBJ2-7; tentatively, D is TRBD2 (6 bases). Germline lookup yields CDR1 SGHRS and CDR2 YFSETQ. V was cut by 4 bases and J by 7 bases, with 18 bases left in between. The CDR3 runs 14 residues. CDR3 region: CASSPGTLAGEQYF. The DNA for the CDR3 is TGCGCCAGCAGCCCTGGTACACTAGCTGGGGAGCAGTACTTC.

The chain is built from TRBV7-2 and TRBJ1-5; 7 positions match TRBD1. The CDR3 is 15 amino acids. V lost 2 bases to trimming and J lost 7 bases; unmatched junction nucleotides: 8. Germline-derived CDR1 and CDR2 are SGHTA and FQGNSA. The CDR3 sequence is CASSLLGGAEQPQHF. In nucleotides, the CDR3 is TGTGCCAGCAGCTTATTAGGGGGCGCAGAGCAGCCCCAGCATTTT.

This clonotype was observed a handful of times. V is TRBV7-9 and J is TRBJ1-1; D is ambiguous. Trimming took 6 bases from V and 4 from J, leaving 12 bases between them. Per germline, CDR1 SEHNR and CDR2 FQNEAQ (reference sequence). This CDR3 region has 13 residues. The CDR3 is CASRRVEGTEAFF. The CDR3 DNA reads TGTGCCAGCAGGAGGGTGGAGGGCACTGAAGCTTTCTTT.

This clonotype came up a few times. This chain links TRBV12-3 or TRBV12-4 with TRBJ2-5; 8 bases agree with TRBD2. This CDR3 has 13 residues. V trimming: 7 bases; J trimming: 6 bases; junction bases outside the gene matches: 7. Here the CDR3 reads CASTTSGGQTQYF. Written as DNA, the CDR3 is TGTGCCAGCACTACTAGCGGCGGGCAGACCCAGTACTTC.

The chain uses TRBV7-2 and TRBJ2-1; 9 bases are a match to TRBD1. V lost 3 bases to trimming and J lost 16 bases; unmatched junction nucleotides: 10. The CDR3 is made up of 13 amino acids. Germline CDR1 SGHTA, CDR2 FQGNSA. In DNA form, the CDR3 reads TGTGCCAGCAGCTTGAATGGCCGGGACAGGGAATTCTTC. It yields the protein CASSLNGRDREFF.

This clonotype has a handful of counts. The V call is TRBV5-5, the J call TRBJ2-3, with D perhaps TRBD1 or TRBD2 (6 bases each). CDR1 SGHKS and CDR2 YYEKEE come from the germline V gene (reference sequence). V lost 6 bases to trimming and J lost 0 bases, with 17 bases between them. This CDR3 is 16 amino acids long. CDR3 sequence (DNA): TGTGCCAGCATCCCCTCCGGGGGCTATAGCACAGATACGCAGTATTTT. Translated: CASIPSGGYSTDTQYF.

This clonotype came up many times. The V call is TRBV7-2, the J call TRBJ1-5; 9 bases match TRBD1. The CDR3 contains 14 residues. Trimming removed 1 base from V and 7 bases from J; junction bases left unmatched: 2. Per germline, CDR1 SGHTA and CDR2 FQGNSA. The CDR3, as DNA: TGTGCCAGCAGCTTAGGACAGGGGGAACAGCCCCAGCATTTT. This encodes CASSLGQGEQPQHF.

The chain has TRBV6-1 and TRBJ1-4; no clear D. The CDR3 has 15 amino acids. Germline lookup yields CDR1 MNHNS and CDR2 SASEGT. Trimming took 7 bases from V and 8 from J, leaving 20 bases between them. This CDR3 is CASTDDRGWEEKLFF. CDR3 bases: TGTGCCAGCACAGATGACCGGGGATGGGAGGAAAAACTGTTTTTT.

This clonotype was counted between two and nine times. The gene calls are TRBV7-3 and TRBJ2-3, with unresolved D. Germline V lookup: CDR1 SGHTA, CDR2 FQGTGA. Between the trimmed V and J ends, which lost 2 bases and 2 bases, there was a span of 8 bases. The CDR3 has 14 amino acids. DNA for the CDR3: TGTGCCAGCAGCTTAGCCCTGACCACAGATACGCAGTATTTT. It translates to CASSLALTTDTQYF.

This chain uses TRBV6-5 with TRBJ1-1; 7 bases are a match to TRBD1. Per the germline V gene, CDR1 is MNHEY and CDR2 is SVGAGI. The CDR3 spans 14 residues. V dropped 6 bases and J dropped 4; count of bases not matched to a gene: 8. CDR3 nucleotides: TGTGCCAGCAGCCACAGGGGCGGGAGCACTGAAGCTTTCTTT. Translation: CASSHRGGSTEAFF.